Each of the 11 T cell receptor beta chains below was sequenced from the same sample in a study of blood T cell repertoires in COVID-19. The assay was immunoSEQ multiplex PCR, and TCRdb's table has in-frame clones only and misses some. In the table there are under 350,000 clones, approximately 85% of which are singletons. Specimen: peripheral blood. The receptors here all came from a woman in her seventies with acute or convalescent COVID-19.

CDR3 DNA sequence: TGTGCCAGCTCACCACTTCAGCCGGGGGGTCCTAGCACAGATACGCAGTATTTT. Its protein is CASSPLQPGGPSTDTQYF. This rearrangement joins TRBV18 to TRBJ2-3; 7 bases map to TRBD2. The CDR3 has 18 residues. Losses at the gene ends were 1 base for V and 0 bases for J; bases not matched to a gene: 10. Germline loops: CDR1 KGHSH, CDR2 LQKENI.

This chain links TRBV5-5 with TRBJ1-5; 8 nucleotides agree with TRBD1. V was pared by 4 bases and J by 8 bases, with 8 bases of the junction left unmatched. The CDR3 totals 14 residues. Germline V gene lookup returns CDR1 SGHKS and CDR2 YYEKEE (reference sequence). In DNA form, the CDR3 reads TGTGCCAGCAGCCCCGGACAGGGAGGCAAGCCCCAGCATTTT. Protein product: CASSPGQGGKPQHF.

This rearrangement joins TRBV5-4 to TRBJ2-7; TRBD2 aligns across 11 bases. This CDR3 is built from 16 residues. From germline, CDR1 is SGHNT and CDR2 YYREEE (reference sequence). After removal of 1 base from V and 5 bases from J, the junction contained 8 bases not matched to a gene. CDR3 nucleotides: TGTGCCAGCAGCTTGCCTCTAGCGGGGGGTCTCAACGAGCAGTACTTC. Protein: CASSLPLAGGLNEQYF.

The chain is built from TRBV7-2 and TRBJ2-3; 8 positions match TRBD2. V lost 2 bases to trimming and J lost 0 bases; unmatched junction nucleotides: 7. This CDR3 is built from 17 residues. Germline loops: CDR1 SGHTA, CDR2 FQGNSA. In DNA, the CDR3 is TGTGCCAGCAGCTTATGGGCTAGCGGGTCGAGCACAGATACGCAGTATTTT. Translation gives CASSLWASGSSTDTQYF.

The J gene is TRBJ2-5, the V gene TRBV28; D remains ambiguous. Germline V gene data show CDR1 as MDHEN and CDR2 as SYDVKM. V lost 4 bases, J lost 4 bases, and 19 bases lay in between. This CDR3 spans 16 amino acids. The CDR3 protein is CASSSHKTPGRETQYF. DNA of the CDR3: TGTGCCAGCAGTTCCCACAAGACCCCGGGTCGAGAGACCCAGTACTTC.

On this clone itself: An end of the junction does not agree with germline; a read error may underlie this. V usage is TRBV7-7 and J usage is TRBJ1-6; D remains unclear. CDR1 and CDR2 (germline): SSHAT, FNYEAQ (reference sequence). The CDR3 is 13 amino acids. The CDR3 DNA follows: TGTGCTAGCAGCTTTGACACGGGGTCACCCCTCCACTTT. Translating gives CASSFDTGSPLHF.

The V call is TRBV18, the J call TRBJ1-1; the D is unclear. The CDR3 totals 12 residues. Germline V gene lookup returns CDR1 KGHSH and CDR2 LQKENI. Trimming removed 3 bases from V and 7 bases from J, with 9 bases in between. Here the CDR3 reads CASSPRRGEAFF. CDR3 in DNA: TGTGCCAGCTCACCCCGCCGGGGTGAAGCTTTCTTT.

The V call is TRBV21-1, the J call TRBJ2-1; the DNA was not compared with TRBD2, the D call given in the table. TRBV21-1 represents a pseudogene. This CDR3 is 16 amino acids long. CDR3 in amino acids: CASNGSNGLAGYEQFF. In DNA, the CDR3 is TGTGCCAGCAATGGGTCGAATGGACTAGCTGGGTATGAGCAGTTCTTC.

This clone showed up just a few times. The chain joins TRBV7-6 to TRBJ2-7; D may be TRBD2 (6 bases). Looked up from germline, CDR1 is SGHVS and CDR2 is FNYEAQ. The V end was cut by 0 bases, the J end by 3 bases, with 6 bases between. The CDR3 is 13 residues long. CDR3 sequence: CASSLAGGYEQYF. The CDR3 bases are TGTGCCAGCAGCTTAGCCGGGGGCTACGAGCAGTACTTC.

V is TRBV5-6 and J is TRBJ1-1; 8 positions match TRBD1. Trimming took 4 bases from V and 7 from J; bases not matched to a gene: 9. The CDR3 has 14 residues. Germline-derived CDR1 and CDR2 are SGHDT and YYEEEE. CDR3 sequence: CASSNPDRVGEAFF. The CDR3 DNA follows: TGTGCCAGCAGCAACCCGGACAGGGTCGGTGAAGCTTTCTTT.

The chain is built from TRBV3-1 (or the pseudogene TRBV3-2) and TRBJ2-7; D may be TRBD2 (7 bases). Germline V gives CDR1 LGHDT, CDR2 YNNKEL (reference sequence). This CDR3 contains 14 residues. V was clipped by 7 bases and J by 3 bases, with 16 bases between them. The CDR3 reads CASTLGGAVYEQYF. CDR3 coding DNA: TGTGCCAGCACCCTGGGGGGGGCCGTCTACGAGCAGTACTTC.